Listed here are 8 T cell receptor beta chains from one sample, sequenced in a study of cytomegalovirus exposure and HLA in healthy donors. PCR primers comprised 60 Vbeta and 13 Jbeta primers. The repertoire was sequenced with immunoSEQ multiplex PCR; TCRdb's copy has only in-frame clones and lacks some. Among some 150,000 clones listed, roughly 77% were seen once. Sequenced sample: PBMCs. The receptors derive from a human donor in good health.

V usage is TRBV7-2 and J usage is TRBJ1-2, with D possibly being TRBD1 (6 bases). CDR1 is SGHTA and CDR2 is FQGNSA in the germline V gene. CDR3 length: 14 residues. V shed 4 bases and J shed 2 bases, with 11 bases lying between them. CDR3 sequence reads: CASSSPQGNYGYTF. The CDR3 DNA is TGTGCCAGCAGCTCCCCCCAGGGGAACTATGGCTACACCTTC.

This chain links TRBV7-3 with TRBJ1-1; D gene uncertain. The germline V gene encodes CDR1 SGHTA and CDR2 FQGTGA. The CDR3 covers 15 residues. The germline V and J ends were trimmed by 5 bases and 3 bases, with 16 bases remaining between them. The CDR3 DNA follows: TGTGCCAGCAGCCATCTTCCATGGGGAGACACTGAAGCTTTCTTT. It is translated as CASSHLPWGDTEAFF.

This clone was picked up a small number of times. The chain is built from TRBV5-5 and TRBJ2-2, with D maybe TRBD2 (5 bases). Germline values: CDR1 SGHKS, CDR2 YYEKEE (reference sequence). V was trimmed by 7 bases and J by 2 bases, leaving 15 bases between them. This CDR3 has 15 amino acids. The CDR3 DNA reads TGTGCCAGCGTGCGGGTTTCAGTTAACACCGGGGAGCTGTTTTTT. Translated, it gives CASVRVSVNTGELFF.

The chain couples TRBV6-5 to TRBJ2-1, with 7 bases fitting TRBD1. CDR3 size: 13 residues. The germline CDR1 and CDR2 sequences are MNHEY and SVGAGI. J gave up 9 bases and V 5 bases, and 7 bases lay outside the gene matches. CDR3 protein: CASSQGTVSEQFF. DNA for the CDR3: TGTGCCAGCAGTCAGGGGACAGTCTCTGAGCAGTTCTTC.

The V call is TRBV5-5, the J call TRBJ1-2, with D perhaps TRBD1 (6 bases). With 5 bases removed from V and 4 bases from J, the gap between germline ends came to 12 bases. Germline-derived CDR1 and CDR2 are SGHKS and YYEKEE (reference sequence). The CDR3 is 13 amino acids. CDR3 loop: CASSRDTLYGYTF. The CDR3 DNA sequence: TGTGCCAGCAGTCGGGACACCCTCTATGGCTACACCTTC.

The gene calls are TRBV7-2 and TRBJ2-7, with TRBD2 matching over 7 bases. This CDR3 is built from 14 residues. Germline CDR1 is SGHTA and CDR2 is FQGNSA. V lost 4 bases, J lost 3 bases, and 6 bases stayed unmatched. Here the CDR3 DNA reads TGTGCCAGCAGCTCCGGACTAGGCTACTACGAGCAGTACTTC. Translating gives CASSSGLGYYEQYF.

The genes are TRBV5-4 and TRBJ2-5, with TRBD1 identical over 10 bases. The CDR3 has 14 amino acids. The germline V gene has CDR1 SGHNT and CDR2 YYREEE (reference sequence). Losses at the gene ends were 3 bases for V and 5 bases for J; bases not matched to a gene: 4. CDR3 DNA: TGTGCCAGCAGCTCGACAGGGGGCAGGGAGACCCAGTACTTC. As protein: CASSSTGGRETQYF.

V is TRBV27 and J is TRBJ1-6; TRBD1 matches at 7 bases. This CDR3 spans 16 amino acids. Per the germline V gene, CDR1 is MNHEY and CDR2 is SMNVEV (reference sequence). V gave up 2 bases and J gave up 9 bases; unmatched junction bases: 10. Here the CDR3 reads CASSLGGQLGGSPLHF. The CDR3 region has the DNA TGTGCCAGCAGTTTAGGGGGACAGCTAGGGGGTTCACCCCTCCACTTT.